Detailed here is one T cell receptor (beta chain). There is no known antigen for this receptor. Per-base qualities were not stored, and no clone one base away is much larger. The data are from a study of spatial heterogeneity in lung cancer (dated by TCRdb to about 2019). Turning to the overall study: Samples were obtained from 70 to 85 patients with early-stage, untreated non-small cell lung cancer from the lung TRACERx cohort. Follow-up PBMC samples were sequenced whenever available, with a median time to follow-up of approximately two years after resection. Beta-chain transcripts were consistently detected in greater numbers than alpha-chain transcripts, which likely reflects a higher abundance of beta-chain transcripts. In non-small cell lung cancer, the study made a quantitative comparison of TCR alpha and beta repertoires among multiple tumor regions, matched nontumor lung and blood. The study linked features of the TCR repertoire to counts of nonsynonymous mutations, which were determined by whole-exome sequencing of tumor tissue. Both alpha and beta chains were TCR-sequenced in fewer than 250 tumor regions, approximately 68 matched nontumor lung samples and around 50 PBMC samples obtained at surgery. In the raw uncorrected reads, each unique combination of TCR and UMI appeared on average more than ten times. The paper's findings and limits, for the study overall: Comparisons of baseline and follow-up blood repertoires included only 15 or so patients. Confirming at a functional level the hypothesis that regional TCRs recognize regional mutations was considered to require additional single-cell paired TCR alpha and beta sequencing. Ubiquitous expanded tumor TCRs were detected in blood more often at tumor resection than at routine follow-up.

Libraries were built with 5' RACE. Instrument on record: NextSeq 500. The TCR library protocol attached a unique molecular identifier to each TCR cDNA molecule to allow correction of PCR and sequencing errors. Under the source paper's analysis protocol: TCR identification, UMI-based error correction and CDR3 extraction were all carried out with Decombinator tools. Expanded TCRs were defined as those above a frequency of 2 per 1,000, corresponding to the top 1% of the tumor frequency distribution. Renyi diversity was computed with the R vegan package after each repertoire had been subsampled 100 times to 5,000 TCRs. CDR3 similarity networks were constructed using string-kernel similarity of amino acid triplets, with links drawn between CDR3s whose pairwise similarity was above 0.82. TCRdb trimmed public reads at Q25 via fastp, called clones via MiXCR and kept in-frame beta chains. For every CDR3 protein sequence, its rows merge into one entry that carries the most common genes and DNA. In this record, the V and J calls reflect TCRdb's handling and not the investigators' own analysis. Counted in this sample were about 30,000 distinct CDR3 sequences; 5% to 6.5% of them appeared once. The ten largest clones represent 20% to 25% of the sample.

The cysteine opens and the phenylalanine closes a CDR3 of 12 amino acids. Of the read, only the CDR3 DNA is kept; its 36 bases are in frame from base 1. From the germline V gene (reference sequence), CDR1 is DFQATT and CDR2 is SNEGSKA. According to the study, the label for this sample's time point signals: blood at routine non-recurrence follow-up after resection. Whole RNA extracted from tumor and nontumor lung tissue, or from cryopreserved PBMC samples, was used for TCR sequencing without cell sorting. Only patients with enough RNA available from two or more tumor regions were chosen for TCR sequencing.

This receptor chain uses TRBV20-1 and TRBJ1-2; TRBD1 might be the D gene, on 5 matching bases. Sequencing used PBMCs, obtained at follow-up. The TCR originated in a male donor with early-stage non-small cell lung cancer. The nucleotide sequence reads TGCGCCGGCACTCGGGGCCTCATTGGCTACACCTTC. The encoded protein is CAGTRGLIGYTF.